A single T cell receptor (beta chain) is shown here with its context. Its antigen remains unknown. These data originate in a study of PD-1 blockade in classical Hodgkin lymphoma. The time point is: cycle 4 day 1 (C4D1), after 6 weeks of nivolumab. Brentuximab vedotin exposure varied, and every patient relapsed after autologous stem cell transplantation. TCRdb keeps only in-frame clones here, not all; method: immunoSEQ multiplex PCR. The data contain 40,000 to 50,000 clones, about two thirds of them singletons. Regarding the study as a whole: Complete responders started with a diversity level that resembled newly diagnosed patients at baseline. CD4+ TCR diversity, unlike CD8+, climbed significantly by C4D1. According to reports, newly diagnosed patients had lower baseline TCR diversity than healthy donors, and relapsed/refractory patients had lower baseline TCR diversity still.

The CDR3 loop spans 12 amino acids. Germline CDR1 and CDR2: SQVTM and ANQGSEA. V was pared by 4 bases and J by 7 bases, with 8 bases between. The source is a human donor with classical Hodgkin lymphoma. Sequenced material: peripheral blood mononuclear cells (PBMCs), taken before the fourth cycle of nivolumab. This chain connects TRBV29-1 to TRBJ1-6; D not resolved. The CDR3: CSVGDGNSPLHF. CDR3 DNA sequence: TGCAGCGTTGGAGACGGGAATTCACCCCTCCACTTT.